The text below deals with one T cell receptor (beta chain). These data come from a study of blood T cell repertoires in COVID-19. At the level of the study: Sources were T cells, B-cell-depleted T cells, or PBMCs; the material itself was cDNA or gDNA.

Seattle participants joined during active infection and were tracked over time. Germline values: CDR1 MNHEY, CDR2 SVGAGI. The CDR3 consists of 14 residues. The V end was cut by 5 bases, the J end by 7 bases, with 14 bases between. Original methodology: Amplification of reference gene primers was used by the study to estimate nucleated cell counts. Generated by immunoSEQ multiplex PCR, the TCRdb table keeps only in-frame clones and is missing some. That table gives V, J and clone size, and the DNA gave D and trimming. Of under 250,000 clones in the sample, 79% are singletons; the top ten hold around 6%.

This chain links TRBV6-5 with TRBJ2-2; tentative D call: TRBD1 (5 bases). This clonotype originated in a woman in her forties with COVID-19, enrolled during active disease. Sequencing input: peripheral blood. DNA of the CDR3: TGTGCCAGCAGTACCCGCAGGGATTTCGGGGAGCTGTTTTTT. Its translation is CASSTRRDFGELFF.